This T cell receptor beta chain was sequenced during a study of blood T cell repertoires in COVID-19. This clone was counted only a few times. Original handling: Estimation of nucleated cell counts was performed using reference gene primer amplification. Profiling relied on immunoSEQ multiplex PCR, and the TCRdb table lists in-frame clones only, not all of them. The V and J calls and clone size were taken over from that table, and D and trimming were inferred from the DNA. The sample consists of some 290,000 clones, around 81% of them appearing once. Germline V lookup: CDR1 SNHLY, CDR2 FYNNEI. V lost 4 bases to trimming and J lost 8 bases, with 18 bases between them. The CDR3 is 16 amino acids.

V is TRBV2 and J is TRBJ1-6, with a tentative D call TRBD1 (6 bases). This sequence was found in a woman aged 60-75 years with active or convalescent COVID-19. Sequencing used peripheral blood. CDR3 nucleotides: TGTGCCAGCAGTGTTAGGGGGGGCTTACGGGATTCACCCCTCCACTTT. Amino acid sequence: CASSVRGGLRDSPLHF. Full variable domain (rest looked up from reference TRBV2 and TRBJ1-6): EPEVTQTPSHQVTQMGQEVILRCVPISNHLYFYWYRQILGQKVEFLVSFYNNEISEKSEIFDDQFSVERPDGSNFTLKIRSTKLEDSAMYFCASSVRGGLRDSPLHFGNGTRLTVT.